The text below deals with one T cell receptor beta chain. This entry comes from a study of blood T cell repertoires in COVID-19. In the study overall: Specimens from acute and convalescent COVID-19 originated in the United States, Italy and Spain.

Patients from Seattle were sampled longitudinally, starting during active infection. Authors' processing steps: Researchers report that nucleated cell counts were estimated from reference gene primer amplification. Clones were read by immunoSEQ multiplex PCR, and TCRdb kept only the in-frame ones, dropping some. Clone size and V and J calls were adopted from that table, with D and trimming inferred from the DNA. The top ten hold 2% to 2.5% of the sample, which has around 46,000 clones, around 87% seen once. The CDR3 consists of 13 residues. The germline V gene encodes CDR1 SGHNT and CDR2 YYREEE (reference sequence). Trimming took 1 base from V and 5 from J, leaving 9 bases between them.

The sample consisted of peripheral blood. This rearrangement joins TRBV5-4 to TRBJ1-2; D is possibly TRBD1 (6 bases). The receptor's source is a woman of 80 years or more with COVID-19, enrolled during active disease. The DNA for the CDR3 is TGTGCCAGCAGCTTGCAGCAGGGGTATGGCTACACCTTC. Translating gives CASSLQQGYGYTF.